Presented here are 6 T cell receptor beta chains from one specimen sequenced in a study of sequential checkpoint blockade in melanoma. Profiled with immunoSEQ multiplex PCR; TCRdb holds only in-frame clones, not every one. The sample lists around 34,000 clones, 82% occurring once. The treatment: randomized to nivolumab then ipilimumab (arm A) or the reverse (arm B). Sequencing was performed on CD8+ T cells sorted from blood (inferred from file names), taken from a patient given nivolumab and ipilimumab in sequence. These receptors all stem from a human donor with melanoma.

The chain has TRBV4-2 and TRBJ2-5; TRBD2 aligns across 7 bases. Germline CDR1 is LGHNA and CDR2 is YNFKEQ. J lost 5 bases, V lost 2 bases, and 8 bases had no gene match. The length of the CDR3 is 15 residues. The CDR3 bases are TGTGCCAGCAGCCAACTTGCGGGGGAGATGGAGACCCAGTACTTC. Its translation: CASSQLAGEMETQYF.

Only one count was recorded for this clone. The rearrangement joins TRBV15 to TRBJ1-1; possibly TRBD1 for D (5 bases). CDR1 LNHNV and CDR2 YYDKDF come from the germline V gene (reference sequence). The V end was cut by 6 bases, the J end by 5 bases, with 13 bases between. CDR3 length: 13 amino acids. CDR3 bases: TGTGCCACCAGTCCGGAGGGGATAACTGAAGCTTTCTTT. Protein: CATSPEGITEAFF.

This chain uses TRBV27 with TRBJ2-7, with TRBD1 identical over 11 bases. CDR1 MNHEY and CDR2 SMNVEV come from the germline V gene (reference sequence). Trimming removed 5 bases from V and 3 bases from J; junction bases left unmatched: 9. CDR3 length equals 16 residues. CDR3 bases: TGTGCCAGCAGTCCAGGGGCCGGGACAGGGGGCTACGAGCAGTACTTC. Its protein product is CASSPGAGTGGYEQYF.

This sequence joins TRBV4-1 and TRBJ2-5; TRBD2 is a possible D gene (6 bases). The assigned J gene may be wrong: the sequence end matches TRBJ2-7 better. Germline V gene data show CDR1 as MGHRA and CDR2 as YSYEKL. This CDR3 has 15 amino acids. The CDR3: CASSTPLEGLREQYF. In nucleotides, the CDR3 is TGCGCCAGCAGCACTCCGCTGGAGGGCCTCCGCGAGCAGTACTTC.

This sequence joins TRBV5-6 and TRBJ2-2; TRBD2 matches at 16 bases. This CDR3 is built from 16 residues. The V gene's germline CDR1 is SGHDT and CDR2 YYEEEE. Unmatched junction bases numbered 3, after V lost 4 bases and J lost 6 bases. The CDR3 region has the DNA TGTGCCAGCAGCCCGGGACTAGCGGGAGGGCCCGGGGAGCTGTTTTTT. This codes for CASSPGLAGGPGELFF. The entire variable domain, with the rest obtained from reference TRBV5-6 and TRBJ2-2, is as follows: DAGVTQSPTHLIKTRGQQVTLRCSPKSGHDTVSWYQQALGQGPQFIFQYYEEEERQRGNFPDRFSGHQFPNYSSELNVNALLLGDSALYLCASSPGLAGGPGELFFGEGSRLTVL.

The V and J genes are TRBV28 and TRBJ2-3, with 9 positions matching TRBD2. The length of the CDR3 is 14 residues. Germline CDR1 is MDHEN and CDR2 is SYDVKM. The V gene end was trimmed by 7 bases and the J gene end by 1 base; junction bases not matched to a gene: 3. CDR3 sequence reads: CASIVAGGTDTQYF. CDR3 DNA: TGTGCCAGCATTGTAGCGGGGGGCACAGATACGCAGTATTTT.